This entry concerns a single T cell receptor (beta chain). Authors' data handling: Reference gene primers were amplified, and this amplification served to estimate nucleated cell counts. Generated by immunoSEQ multiplex PCR, the TCRdb table keeps only in-frame clones and is missing some. The V and J calls and clone size are taken from that table; D and trimming were inferred from the DNA. In the table there are over 200,000 clones, around 80% of which are singletons. CDR3 length: 16 residues. CDR1 and CDR2 (germline): MNHNS, SASEGT. V lost 2 bases and J lost 2, with 15 bases in between. The sample originates from a study of blood T cell repertoires in COVID-19. In the study overall: Whether acute or convalescent, the COVID-19 samples came from the United States, Italy and Spain. The cDNA or gDNA used as material had been derived from T cells, B-cell-depleted T cells, or PBMCs.

Sequencing used peripheral blood. The TCR sequence derives from a human donor in a cohort sampled during active COVID-19. The chain joins TRBV6-1 to TRBJ1-1; the D is unclear. CDR3 nucleotide sequence: TGTGCCAGCAGTGAAAAGTTAACAGTTAGTAACACTGAAGCTTTCTTT. This sequence encodes CASSEKLTVSNTEAFF.